This T cell receptor beta chain was recorded in a study of cytomegalovirus exposure and HLA in healthy donors. Background on the study: Early release data held some 79 million unique TCRs from HLA-typed donors. Whole-study results and caveats: The study carried out a later analysis of TCR beta sequences. It associated some 17,000 of them with specific HLA alleles at a false discovery rate of 0.05. Apart from CMV serostatus, no immune exposure information was available. The study reported that TCR beta sequences accurately predicted HLA-A and HLA-B alleles in most subjects.

It was with 60 Vbeta and 13 Jbeta primers that the PCR ran. Some clones are missing from TCRdb's copy, which holds only in-frame ones; the method was immunoSEQ multiplex PCR. The data contain approximately 200,000 clones, 78% of them seen just once; the ten biggest clones take up approximately 6%. Trimming removed 3 bases from V and 7 bases from J, with 30 bases in between. Germline-derived CDR1 and CDR2 are LGHNA and YSLEER. The CDR3 consists of 20 residues. This clone appeared a few times. Its antigen is still unknown. Sequences were obtained from PBMCs. The origin of this receptor is a woman in her twenties or thirties in good health and CMV-seropositive. V usage is TRBV4-3 and J usage is TRBJ1-4; D uncertain. CDR3: CASSQDWAFQVAAGSEKLFF. CDR3 DNA sequence: TGCGCCAGCAGCCAGGACTGGGCTTTCCAGGTCGCCGCCGGGAGTGAAAAACTGTTTTTT.